The 6 T cell receptor beta chains listed next were all sequenced from one sample in a study of CD4+ T cells in melanoma. TCRdb's copy holds only in-frame clones and misses some; the assay was immunoSEQ multiplex PCR. The sample records about 110,000 clones, 80% to 95% being singletons. Input material: peripheral blood. These receptors came from a human donor with melanoma.

This clone was counted once. The V call is TRBV19, the J call TRBJ2-3; 8 positions agree with TRBD2. V gave up 4 bases and J gave up 4 bases; unmatched junction bases: 13. The CDR3 length is 17 residues. The germline gives CDR1 LNHDA, CDR2 SQIVND (reference sequence). CDR3 amino acids: CASSTQLAVKGADTQYF. The CDR3 bases are TGTGCCAGTAGTACTCAACTAGCGGTGAAGGGGGCAGATACGCAGTATTTT.

The chain recombines TRBV19 with TRBJ2-1; TRBD2 agrees at 7 bases. The CDR3 totals 13 residues. Trimming took 6 bases from V and 7 from J; bases not matched to a gene: 6. The germline V gene has CDR1 LNHDA and CDR2 SQIVND (reference sequence). CDR3 amino acids: CASSPREWNEQFF. CDR3 coding DNA: TGTGCCAGTAGCCCGCGGGAGTGGAATGAGCAGTTCTTC.

The chain recombines TRBV28 with TRBJ1-1; possibly TRBD1 for D (5 bases). The CDR3 covers 15 residues. The germline V gene has CDR1 MDHEN and CDR2 SYDVKM. V lost 7 bases, J lost 0 bases, and 15 bases lay in between. The DNA of the CDR3 is TGTGCCAGCATCCCTACGGGGACTATGAACACTGAAGCTTTCTTT. Its protein is CASIPTGTMNTEAFF.

The rearrangement joins TRBV10-3 to TRBJ2-2; TRBD2 matches 10 bases. Germline V CDR1 and CDR2: ENHRY, SYGVKD. This CDR3 has 18 residues. Losses at the gene ends were 0 bases for V and 4 bases for J; bases not matched to a gene: 8. CDR3 in amino acids: CAISESASGSSGTGELFF. The CDR3 DNA reads TGTGCCATCAGTGAGTCCGCTAGCGGGAGCTCTGGCACCGGGGAGCTGTTTTTT.

The rearrangement uses TRBV11-2 and TRBJ1-5, with 8 positions matching TRBD1. The CDR3 spans 15 residues. The germline V gene encodes CDR1 SGHAT and CDR2 FQNNGV. V lost 5 bases and J lost 4; bases outside the gene matches: 7. CDR3 region: CASSRQTGANQPQHF. The CDR3 DNA is TGTGCCAGCAGCCGGCAGACAGGGGCGAATCAGCCCCAGCATTTT.

In this sample, this clone turned up a few times. The chain has TRBV10-3 and TRBJ1-3; D is unresolved. V lost 0 bases and J 1 base, leaving 4 bases between the germline ends. CDR3 length equals 14 residues. Germline values: CDR1 ENHRY, CDR2 SYGVKD. The CDR3 DNA reads TGTGCCATCAGTGAGTCGGGGTCTGGAAACACCATATATTTT. Encoded protein: CAISESGSGNTIYF.